This T cell receptor (beta chain) was sequenced for a study of T cells in Graves' hyperthyroidism and ophthalmopathy. TCR beta CDR3 sequences were amplified from RNA transcripts. Initially, a first-round RT-PCR of the TCR CDR3 employed the HTBI primer set. In TCRdb, the multiplex PCR reads were re-called with MiXCR into one record per CDR3 protein. The sample lists roughly 640,000 distinct CDR3 sequences, roughly 15% occurring once. Trimming removed 5 bases at V and 1 base at J, with 10 bases between. The CDR3 sequence is 14 residues long. The V gene's germline CDR1 is MNHNS and CDR2 SASEGT. This clonotype was counted ten times or more.

The chain has TRBV6-1 and TRBJ2-3; no definite D call. Input material: blood. The TCR originated in a woman aged 40-49 years with Graves' ophthalmopathy. CDR3 sequence reads: CASSSTGRTDTQYF. CDR3 bases: TGTGCCAGCAGTAGTACCGGACGCACAGATACGCAGTATTTT.